Shown below are 31 T cell receptor beta chains from a single sample sequenced in a study of OX40 agonist ivuxolimab in advanced cancers. Library construction relied on the immunoSEQ multiplex PCR assay. TCRdb re-hosts the immuneACCESS table, in-frame sequences only. Its copies lack some clones; in the studies checked, an unresolved V gene accounts for under half of them, and the cause for the rest is not known. The sample table shows over 25,000 clones, and about 76% are seen once. The leading ten clones occupy around 15% of the sample. Specimen: CD4+ or CD8+ T cells sorted from blood, collected in a trial of the OX40 agonist ivuxolimab. These receptors were taken from an adult with an advanced solid tumor such as melanoma, head and neck, liver or kidney cancer.

V usage is TRBV9 and J usage is TRBJ1-2; D is perhaps TRBD1 (6 bases). With 3 bases removed from V and 3 bases from J, the gap between germline ends came to 15 bases. Germline values: CDR1 SGDLS, CDR2 YYNGEE. The CDR3 covers 15 residues. CDR3 DNA: TGTGCCAGCAGCGGGGGGCGTGGGGCTGACTATGGCTACACCTTC. This translates into CASSGGRGADYGYTF.

This chain links TRBV5-8 with TRBJ2-2, with D possibly TRBD1 on 6 matching bases. The CDR3 sequence is 15 residues long. CDR1 and CDR2 from the germline V gene are SGHTS and YDEGEE. Trimming cost V 2 bases and J 3 bases, with 11 bases left between them. The CDR3 DNA is TGTGCCAGCAGCTTCTGGACAGAGTACACCGGGGAGCTGTTTTTT. Protein product: CASSFWTEYTGELFF.

This chain uses TRBV7-9 with TRBJ2-1; D uncertain. Germline assignment: CDR1 SEHNR and CDR2 FQNEAQ (reference sequence). The germline V and J ends were trimmed by 1 base and 8 bases, with 9 bases remaining between them. There are 13 residues in the CDR3. CDR3 loop: CASSLGSVDEQFF. The CDR3 DNA sequence: TGTGCCAGCAGCTTAGGGAGCGTGGATGAGCAGTTCTTC.

The rearrangement uses TRBV23-1 and TRBJ1-5, with D tentatively TRBD1 (5 bases). TRBV23-1 is designated an ORF whose function remains uncertain. The CDR3 has 16 residues. Trimming removed 0 bases from V and 4 bases from J, with 13 bases in between. As DNA, the CDR3 is TGCGCCAGCAGTCAATCTCACGGCCAGGGTAATCAGCCCCAGCATTTT. This sequence encodes CASSQSHGQGNQPQHF.

The chain carries TRBV7-3 and TRBJ1-1; perhaps TRBD1 as D (6 bases). The CDR3 has 15 residues. The V gene's germline CDR1 is SGHTA and CDR2 FQGTGA. Trimming cost V 3 bases and J 0 bases, with 11 bases left between them. DNA for the CDR3: TGTGCCAGCAGCTTGGCGGGACACCTGAACACTGAAGCTTTCTTT. It yields the protein CASSLAGHLNTEAFF. The full variable domain, rest sourced from reference TRBV7-3 and TRBJ1-1, is GAGVSQTPSNKVTEKGKYVELRCDPISGHTALYWYRQSLGQGPEFLIYFQGTGAADDSGLPNDRFFAVRPEGSVSTLKIQRTERGDSAVYLCASSLAGHLNTEAFFGQGTRLTVV.

The gene calls are TRBV5-1 and TRBJ2-3, with 13 bases aligning to TRBD2. J gave up 2 bases and V 5 bases, and 8 bases lay outside the gene matches. The CDR3 extends over 17 amino acids. Germline V gene sequence: CDR1 SGHRS, CDR2 YFSETQ. CDR3 nucleotide sequence: TGCGCCAGCAGAGGGACGGGACTAGCGGGGCCCACAGATACGCAGTATTTT. As protein: CASRGTGLAGPTDTQYF.

The chain links TRBV27 to TRBJ2-7; 7 bases are a match to TRBD2. The length of the CDR3 is 15 residues. Germline assignment: CDR1 MNHEY and CDR2 SMNVEV (reference sequence). V lost 5 bases and J lost 2; bases outside the gene matches: 9. The CDR3 spells CASSPFAGLAYEQYF. The CDR3 region has the DNA TGTGCCAGCAGTCCTTTTGCTGGACTAGCCTACGAGCAGTACTTC.

On this clone itself: At one end, the junction sequence differs from germline, possibly due to a read error. The chain links TRBV6-5 to TRBJ2-7; 9 bases are a match to TRBD1. This CDR3 spans 15 amino acids. Per the germline V gene, CDR1 is MNHEY and CDR2 is SVGAGI. The CDR3 is CASSNSGTGHYEQYF. DNA of the CDR3: TGTGCCAGCAGTAACTCCGGGACAGGGCACTACGAGCAGTACTTC.

V usage is TRBV4-1 and J usage is TRBJ1-2; D might be TRBD1 (6 bases). The V and J ends lost 4 bases and 2 bases respectively, with 14 bases between them. The V gene's germline CDR1 is MGHRA and CDR2 YSYEKL. The CDR3 covers 15 residues. CDR3 sequence (DNA): TGCGCCAGCAGCCTCCCCACTGGGGGCAACTATGGCTACACCTTC. This translates into CASSLPTGGNYGYTF.

V and J are TRBV10-3 and TRBJ2-6; 12 bases match TRBD1. CDR1 ENHRY and CDR2 SYGVKD come from the germline V gene. Trimming took 6 bases from V and 3 from J; bases not matched to a gene: 9. CDR3 size: 18 residues. This CDR3 reads CAIRSGDRGLYGANVLTF. CDR3 sequence (DNA): TGTGCCATCAGGTCTGGGGACAGGGGGCTGTATGGGGCCAACGTCCTGACTTTC.

This sequence joins TRBV7-8 and TRBJ2-7; D uncertain. V was shortened by 0 bases and J by 2 bases, with 5 bases between the two germline ends. The CDR3 totals 13 residues. Germline assignment: CDR1 SGHVS and CDR2 FQNEAQ. CDR3 nucleotides: TGTGCCAGCAGCTTAGCGTCACCCTACGAGCAGTACTTC. Translating gives CASSLASPYEQYF.

The J gene is TRBJ1-4, the V gene TRBV9; no reliable D call. The CDR3 has 16 residues. Germline assignment: CDR1 SGDLS and CDR2 YYNGEE. V lost 0 bases to trimming and J lost 3 bases, with 12 bases between them. In DNA form, the CDR3 reads TGTGCCAGCAGCGTAGGTTATCGGGGATCTAATGAAAAACTGTTTTTT. Translated, it gives CASSVGYRGSNEKLFF.

The V gene is TRBV2, the J gene TRBJ1-1; D possibly corresponds to TRBD1 (5 bases). Trimming removed 6 bases at V and 5 bases at J, with 13 bases between. CDR3 length equals 13 residues. Germline lookup yields CDR1 SNHLY and CDR2 FYNNEI. This CDR3 reads CASRGVGETEAFF. CDR3 nucleotide sequence: TGTGCCAGCAGGGGGGTGGGGGAGACTGAAGCTTTCTTT.

This rearrangement joins TRBV4-2 to TRBJ1-6, with no clear D. The germline V and J ends were trimmed by 2 bases and 7 bases, with 9 bases remaining between them. The CDR3 length is 14 residues. Germline V lookup: CDR1 LGHNA, CDR2 YNFKEQ. CDR3 nucleotides: TGTGCCAGCAGCCAATTTCAGAAAAATTCACCCCTCCACTTT. It yields the protein CASSQFQKNSPLHF.

The chain carries TRBV11-1 and TRBJ1-1; possibly TRBD1 for D (6 bases). Trimming cost V 2 bases and J 1 base, with 14 bases left between them. There are 16 residues in the CDR3. Per the germline V gene, CDR1 is SGHAT and CDR2 is FQDESV (reference sequence). The DNA for the CDR3 is TGTGCCAGCAGCTTAACAGGGACGATCCAGAACACTGAAGCTTTCTTT. Translating it yields CASSLTGTIQNTEAFF.

There are a few counts of this clone. V usage is TRBV6-1 and J usage is TRBJ2-1; 13 bases align to TRBD2. CDR3 length: 15 residues. The ends lost 3 bases at V and 6 bases at J; junction bases unmatched: 2. The germline gives CDR1 MNHNS, CDR2 SASEGT. CDR3 in DNA: TGTGCCAGCAGTGATGGGACTAGCGGGGTCAATGAGCAGTTCTTC. It yields the protein CASSDGTSGVNEQFF.

The chain combines TRBV5-4 with TRBJ1-2, with a tentative D call TRBD1 (6 bases). The germline V and J ends were trimmed by 4 bases and 4 bases, with 26 bases remaining between them. There are 18 residues in the CDR3. CDR1 and CDR2 (germline): SGHNT, YYREEE (reference sequence). The CDR3 sequence: CASSTDQGFWEGTYGYTF. The CDR3 region has the DNA TGTGCCAGCAGCACTGACCAGGGGTTTTGGGAGGGTACCTATGGCTACACCTTC.

This clone has a single count. The CDR3 sequence is CASSVGTELAYNEQFF. The CDR3 DNA follows: TGTGCCAGCAGTGTCGGGACAGAGCTAGCCTACAATGAGCAGTTCTTC. The chain couples TRBV27 to TRBJ2-1, with TRBD1 matching over 7 bases. Trimming at V came to 5 bases and at J to 2 bases, leaving 9 bases not matched to a gene. CDR1 and CDR2 (germline): MNHEY, SMNVEV (reference sequence). This CDR3 spans 16 amino acids.

The chain couples TRBV10-3 to TRBJ1-5; 9 bases match TRBD1. Germline V gives CDR1 ENHRY, CDR2 SYGVKD. Trimming at V came to 3 bases and at J to 4 bases, leaving 4 bases not matched to a gene. CDR3 length equals 15 residues. The CDR3 nucleotides are TGTGCCATCAGTGAATCGGGACAGGGAAATCAGCCCCAGCATTTT. Its protein is CAISESGQGNQPQHF.

The rearrangement uses TRBV4-3 and TRBJ2-7, with D tentatively TRBD1 (5 bases). Germline V gene data show CDR1 as LGHNA and CDR2 as YSLEER. The V gene lost 0 bases and the J gene lost 1 base, with 10 bases spanning the gap. The CDR3 covers 15 residues. The CDR3 here is CASSQDVAGSYEQYF. The CDR3 nucleotides read TGCGCCAGCAGCCAAGATGTCGCAGGGTCCTACGAGCAGTACTTC.

The rearrangement joins TRBV10-2 to TRBJ1-2; the match to TRBD1 covers 7 bases. Per the germline V gene, CDR1 is WSHSY and CDR2 is SAAADI. The CDR3 loop spans 16 amino acids. The ends lost 7 bases at V and 7 bases at J; junction bases unmatched: 18. In nucleotides, the CDR3 is TGCGCCAGCATCGAAAAGGGGCTGACAGGGTTGGGTGGCTACACCTTC. Translation gives CASIEKGLTGLGGYTF.

This clone is a singleton in its sample. The chain has TRBV5-4 and TRBJ2-2, with 7 bases that match TRBD2. Looked up from germline, CDR1 is SGHNT and CDR2 is YYREEE (reference sequence). V trimming: 3 bases; J trimming: 4 bases; junction bases outside the gene matches: 6. This CDR3 comprises 15 residues. The CDR3 loop reads CASSWEGSGTGELFF. CDR3 nucleotide sequence: TGTGCCAGCAGCTGGGAGGGGTCGGGCACCGGGGAGCTGTTTTTT.

Comment on this clone: A much more abundant neighbour one base away suggests this may be a read error. The chain recombines TRBV30 with TRBJ2-7; 9 nucleotides line up with TRBD2. Germline CDR1 and CDR2: GTSNPN and SVGIG (reference sequence). CDR3 length: 15 amino acids. CDR3 sequence reads: CAGSVGAGGPYEQYF. The CDR3 bases are TGTGCCGGGAGTGTAGGGGCGGGGGGGCCGTACGAGCAGTACTTC.

With respect to this clone: Within the sample, other DNA sequences also encode this same CDR3. This sequence joins TRBV9 and TRBJ2-7, with unresolved D. The ends were cut back, 0 bases at V and 0 bases at J, with 10 bases in the middle. Germline V lookup: CDR1 SGDLS, CDR2 YYNGEE. The CDR3 length is 15 residues. The chain's CDR3 is CASSVEGLPSYEQYF. Written as DNA, the CDR3 is TGTGCCAGCAGCGTAGAGGGCCTCCCCTCCTACGAGCAGTACTTC. The full variable domain, in which reference TRBV9 and TRBJ2-7 provide the parts outside the CDR3, is DSGVTQTPKHLITATGQRVTLRCSPRSGDLSVYWYQQSLDQGLQFLIQYYNGEERAKGNILERFSAQQFPDLHSELNLSSLELGDSALYFCASSVEGLPSYEQYFGPGTRLTVT.

This chain connects TRBV11-2 to TRBJ2-5; 8 nucleotides align to TRBD2. V was pared by 0 bases and J by 5 bases, with 11 bases of the junction left unmatched. Germline V gene data show CDR1 as SGHAT and CDR2 as FQNNGV. This CDR3 contains 17 residues. The CDR3 protein is CASSLDVRGALRETQYF. The CDR3 DNA reads as TGTGCCAGCAGCTTAGATGTGCGGGGGGCCCTCCGGGAGACCCAGTACTTC.

V is TRBV7-3 and J is TRBJ2-7; TRBD1 agrees at 11 bases. The length of the CDR3 is 14 residues. CDR1 is SGHTA and CDR2 is FQGTGA in the germline V gene. V was pared by 4 bases and J by 6 bases, with 5 bases of the junction left unmatched. The CDR3 sequence is CASSSSGTGGEQYF. The CDR3 region has the DNA TGTGCCAGCAGCTCCTCCGGGACAGGGGGCGAGCAGTACTTC.

This chain connects TRBV27 to TRBJ1-2, with 10 bases identical to TRBD1. CDR1 MNHEY and CDR2 SMNVEV come from the germline V gene (reference sequence). V lost 6 bases, J lost 6 bases, and 10 bases stayed unmatched. The CDR3 is 15 amino acids. CDR3 nucleotides: TGTGCCAGCAGGTGGACAGGGGGTGGTGGTGATGGCTACACCTTC. It translates to CASRWTGGGGDGYTF.

The rearrangement links TRBV4-3 to TRBJ1-4; D is ambiguous. This CDR3 has 17 residues. The germline V and J ends were trimmed by 5 bases and 0 bases, with 16 bases remaining between them. CDR1 LGHNA and CDR2 YSLEER come from the germline V gene. The DNA of the CDR3 is TGCGCCAGCAGCTCAAGCGAGTTATGGGCAACTAATGAAAAACTGTTTTTT. It specifies CASSSSELWATNEKLFF.

The chain couples TRBV2 to TRBJ2-7; a weak D match, TRBD1 (6 bases). V shed 6 bases and J shed 1 base, with 10 bases lying between them. The CDR3 spans 13 residues. The germline CDR1 and CDR2 sequences are SNHLY and FYNNEI. CDR3 sequence: CASSQGLSYEQYF. In nucleotides, the CDR3 is TGTGCCAGCAGCCAGGGGCTATCCTACGAGCAGTACTTC. Combining the CDR3 with reference TRBV2 and TRBJ2-7 gives the whole variable domain EPEVTQTPSHQVTQMGQEVILRCVPISNHLYFYWYRQILGQKVEFLVSFYNNEISEKSEIFDDQFSVERPDGSNFTLKIRSTKLEDSAMYFCASSQGLSYEQYFGPGTRLTVT.

V usage is TRBV7-8 and J usage is TRBJ1-2, with D unresolved. The CDR3 consists of 15 residues. Germline V gene data show CDR1 as SGHVS and CDR2 as FQNEAQ. V shed 10 bases and J shed 3 bases, with 21 bases lying between them. DNA of the CDR3: TGTGCCACCACACAACTAGAGGGTGTAGACTATGGCTACACCTTC. Its translation is CATTQLEGVDYGYTF.

This clone has a handful of counts. V gene TRBV2 combines with J gene TRBJ2-7, with D uncertain. Germline loops: CDR1 SNHLY, CDR2 FYNNEI. This CDR3 has 12 residues. V was trimmed by 3 bases and J by 4 bases, leaving 7 bases between them. CDR3 in DNA: TGTGCCAGCAGTGAGTCCGGTTACGAGCAGTACTTC. The encoded protein is CASSESGYEQYF.